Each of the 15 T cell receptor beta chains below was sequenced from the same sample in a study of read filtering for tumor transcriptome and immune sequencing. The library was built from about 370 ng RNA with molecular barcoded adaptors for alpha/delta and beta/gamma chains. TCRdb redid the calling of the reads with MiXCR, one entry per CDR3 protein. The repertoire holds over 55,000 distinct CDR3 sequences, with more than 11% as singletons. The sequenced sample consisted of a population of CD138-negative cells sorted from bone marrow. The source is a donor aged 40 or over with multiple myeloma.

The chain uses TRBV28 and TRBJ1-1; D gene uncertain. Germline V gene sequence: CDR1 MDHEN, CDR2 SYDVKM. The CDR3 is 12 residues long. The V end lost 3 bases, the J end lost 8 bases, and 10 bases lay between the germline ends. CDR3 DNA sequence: TGTGCCAGCAGTTTGACCAGTCTAGAAGCTTTCTTT. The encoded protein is CASSLTSLEAFF.

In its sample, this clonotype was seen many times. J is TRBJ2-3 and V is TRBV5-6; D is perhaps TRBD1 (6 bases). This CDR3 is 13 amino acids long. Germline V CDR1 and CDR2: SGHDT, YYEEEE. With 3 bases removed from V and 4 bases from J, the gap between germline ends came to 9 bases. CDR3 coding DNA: TGTGCCAGCAGCTCCACAGGGTCAGATACGCAGTATTTT. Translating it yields CASSSTGSDTQYF.

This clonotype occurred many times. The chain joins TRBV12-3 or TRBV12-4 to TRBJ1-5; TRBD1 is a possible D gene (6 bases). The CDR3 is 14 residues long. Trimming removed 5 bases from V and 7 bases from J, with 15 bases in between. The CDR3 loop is CASSLQGFRQPQHF. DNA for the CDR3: TGTGCCAGCAGTCTACAGGGTTTTCGACAGCCCCAGCATTTT.

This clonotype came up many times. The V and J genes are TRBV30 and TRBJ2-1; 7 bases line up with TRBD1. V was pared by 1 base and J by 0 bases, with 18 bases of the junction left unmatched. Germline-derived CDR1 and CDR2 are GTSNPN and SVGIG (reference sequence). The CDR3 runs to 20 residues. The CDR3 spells CAWSGNTPGQRKSSYNEQFF. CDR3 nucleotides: TGTGCCTGGAGTGGAAACACGCCGGGACAGAGAAAGAGCTCCTACAATGAGCAGTTCTTC.

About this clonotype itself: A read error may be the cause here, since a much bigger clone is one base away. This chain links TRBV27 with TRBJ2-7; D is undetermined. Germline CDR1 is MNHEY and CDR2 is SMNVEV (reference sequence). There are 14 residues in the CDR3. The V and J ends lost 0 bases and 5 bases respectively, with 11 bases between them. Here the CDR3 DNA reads TGTGCCAGCAGTTTATCCCAAGCGAACCACGAGCAGTACTTC. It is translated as CASSLSQANHEQYF.

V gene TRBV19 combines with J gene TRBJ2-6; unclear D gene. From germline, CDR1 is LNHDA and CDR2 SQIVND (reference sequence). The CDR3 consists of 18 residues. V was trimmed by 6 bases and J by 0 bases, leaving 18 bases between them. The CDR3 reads CASRRAGTDASGANVLTF. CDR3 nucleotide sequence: TGTGCCAGTAGAAGGGCCGGTACAGACGCCTCTGGGGCCAACGTCCTGACTTTC.

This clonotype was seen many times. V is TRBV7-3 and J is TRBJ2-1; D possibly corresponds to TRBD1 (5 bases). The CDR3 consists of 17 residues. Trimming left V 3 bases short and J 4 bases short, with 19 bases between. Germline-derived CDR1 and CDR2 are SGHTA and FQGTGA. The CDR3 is CASSFTLGAGPYNEQFF. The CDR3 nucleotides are TGTGCCAGCAGCTTCACACTTGGGGCAGGTCCTTACAATGAGCAGTTCTTC.

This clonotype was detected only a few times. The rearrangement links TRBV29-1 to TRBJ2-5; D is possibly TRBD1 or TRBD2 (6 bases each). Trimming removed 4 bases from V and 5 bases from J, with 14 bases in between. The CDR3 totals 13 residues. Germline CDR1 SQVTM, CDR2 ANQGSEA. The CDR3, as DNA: TGCAGCGTTGTTGGTTGGGGGGCCGAGACCCAGTACTTC. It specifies CSVVGWGAETQYF.

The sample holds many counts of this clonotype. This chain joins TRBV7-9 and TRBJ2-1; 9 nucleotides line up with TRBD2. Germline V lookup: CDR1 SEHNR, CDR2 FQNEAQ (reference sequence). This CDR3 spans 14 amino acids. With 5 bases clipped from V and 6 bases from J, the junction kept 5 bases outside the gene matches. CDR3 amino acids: CASSQTSGANEQFF. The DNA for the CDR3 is TGTGCCAGCAGCCAGACTAGCGGTGCCAATGAGCAGTTCTTC.

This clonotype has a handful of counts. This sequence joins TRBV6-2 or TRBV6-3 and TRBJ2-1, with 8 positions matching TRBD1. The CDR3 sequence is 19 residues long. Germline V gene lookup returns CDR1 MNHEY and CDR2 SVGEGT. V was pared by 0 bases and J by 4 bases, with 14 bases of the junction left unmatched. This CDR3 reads CASSYSTGEISGRYNEQFF. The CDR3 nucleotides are TGTGCCAGCAGTTACTCGACAGGGGAAATTTCAGGTAGATACAATGAGCAGTTCTTC.

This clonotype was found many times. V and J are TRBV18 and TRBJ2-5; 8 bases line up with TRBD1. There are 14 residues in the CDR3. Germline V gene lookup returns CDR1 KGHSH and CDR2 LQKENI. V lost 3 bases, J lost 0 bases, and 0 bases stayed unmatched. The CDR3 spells CASSPTGDQETQYF. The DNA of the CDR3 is TGTGCCAGCTCACCGACAGGGGACCAAGAGACCCAGTACTTC.

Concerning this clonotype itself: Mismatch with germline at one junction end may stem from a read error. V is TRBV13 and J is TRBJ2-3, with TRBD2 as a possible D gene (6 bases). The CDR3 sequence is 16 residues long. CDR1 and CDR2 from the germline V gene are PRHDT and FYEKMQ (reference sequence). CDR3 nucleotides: TGTGCCAGCGGCCCGGCCGGGCGAACTAGCACAGGTACGCAGTATTTT. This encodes CASGPAGRTSTGTQYF.

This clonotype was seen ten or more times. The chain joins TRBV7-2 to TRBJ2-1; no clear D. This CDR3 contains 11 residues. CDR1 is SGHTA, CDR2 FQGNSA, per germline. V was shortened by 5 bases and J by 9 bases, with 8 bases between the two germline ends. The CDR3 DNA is TGTGCCAGCAGCCTCTACGGTGAGCAGTTCTTC. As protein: CASSLYGEQFF.

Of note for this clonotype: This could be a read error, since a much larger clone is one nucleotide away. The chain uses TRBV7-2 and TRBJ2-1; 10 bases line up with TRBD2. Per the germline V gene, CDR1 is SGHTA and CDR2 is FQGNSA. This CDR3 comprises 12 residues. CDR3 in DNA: TGTGCCAGCAGTCAAAGCCCACTAGCGGGGTACTTC. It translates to CASSQSPLAGYF.

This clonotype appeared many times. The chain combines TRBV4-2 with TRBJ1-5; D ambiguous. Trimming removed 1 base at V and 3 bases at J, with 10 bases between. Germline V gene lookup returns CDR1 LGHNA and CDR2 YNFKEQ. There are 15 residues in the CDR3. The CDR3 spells CASSQGGRINQPQHF. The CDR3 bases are TGTGCCAGCAGCCAAGGCGGGAGGATCAATCAGCCCCAGCATTTT.